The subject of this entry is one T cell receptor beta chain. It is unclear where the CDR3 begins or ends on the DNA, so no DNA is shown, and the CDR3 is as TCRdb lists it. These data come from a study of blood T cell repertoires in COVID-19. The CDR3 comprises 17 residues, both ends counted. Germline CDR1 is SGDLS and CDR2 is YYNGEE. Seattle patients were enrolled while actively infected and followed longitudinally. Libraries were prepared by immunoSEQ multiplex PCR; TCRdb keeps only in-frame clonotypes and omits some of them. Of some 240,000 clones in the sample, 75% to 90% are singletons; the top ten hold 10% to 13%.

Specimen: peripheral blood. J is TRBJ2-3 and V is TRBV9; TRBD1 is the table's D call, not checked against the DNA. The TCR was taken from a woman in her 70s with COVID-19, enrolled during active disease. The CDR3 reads CASSVDFGPGWTDTQYF.